The clone carrying this TCR beta chain was observed once. The antigen remains unidentified. Alongside a J-beta primer mix, a sample-barcoded 5' primer served in a second PCR lasting about 7 to 11 cycles. TCRdb itself ran the 5' RACE reads through MiXCR, one entry per CDR3 protein. This table holds around 870,000 distinct CDR3 sequences, more than 25% found once. This sample stems from a study of blood T cells in healthy people across ages. Study findings and constraints: Expanded clonotype changes were possibly confounded by unknown donor CMV status. The study found more naive CD4+ cells and higher diversity in long-lived than aged donors. Roughly linear declines in TCR beta diversity per million T cells occurred with age.

The CDR3 spans 14 residues. Germline V gene lookup returns CDR1 SGHTA and CDR2 FQGNSA. V shed 5 bases and J shed 3 bases, with 12 bases lying between them. The sequence derives from a woman of 80 years or more in good health. The material sequenced was blood. The chain carries TRBV7-2 and TRBJ2-3; D is ambiguous. CDR3 DNA sequence: TGTGCCAGCAGCCCCCCCCCTTCGACAGATACGCAGTATTTT. This gives the protein CASSPPPSTDTQYF.